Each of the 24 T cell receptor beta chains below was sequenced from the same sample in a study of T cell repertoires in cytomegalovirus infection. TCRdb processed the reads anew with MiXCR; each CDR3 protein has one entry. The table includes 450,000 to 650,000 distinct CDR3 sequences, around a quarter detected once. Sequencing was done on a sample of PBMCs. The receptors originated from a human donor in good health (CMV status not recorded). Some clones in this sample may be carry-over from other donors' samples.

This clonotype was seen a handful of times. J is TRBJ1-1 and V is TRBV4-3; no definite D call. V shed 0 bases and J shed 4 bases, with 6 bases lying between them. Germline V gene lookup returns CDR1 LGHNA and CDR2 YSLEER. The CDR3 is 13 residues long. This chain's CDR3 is CASSQEVRTEAFF. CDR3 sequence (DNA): TGCGCCAGCAGCCAAGAAGTGCGCACTGAAGCTTTCTTT.

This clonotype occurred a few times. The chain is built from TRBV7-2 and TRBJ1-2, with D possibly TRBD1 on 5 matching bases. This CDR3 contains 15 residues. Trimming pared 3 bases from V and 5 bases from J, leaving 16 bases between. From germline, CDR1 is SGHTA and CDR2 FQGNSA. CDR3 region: CASSLGGGRNYGYTF. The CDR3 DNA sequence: TGTGCCAGCAGCTTGGGGGGGGGGAGGAATTATGGCTACACCTTC.

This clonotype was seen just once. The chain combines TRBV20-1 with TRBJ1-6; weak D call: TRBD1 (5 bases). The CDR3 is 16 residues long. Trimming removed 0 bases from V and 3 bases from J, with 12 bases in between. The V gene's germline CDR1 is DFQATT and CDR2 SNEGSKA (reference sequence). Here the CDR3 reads CSARDDGGLYNSPLHF. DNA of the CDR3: TGCAGTGCTAGAGATGATGGGGGACTCTATAATTCACCCCTCCACTTT.

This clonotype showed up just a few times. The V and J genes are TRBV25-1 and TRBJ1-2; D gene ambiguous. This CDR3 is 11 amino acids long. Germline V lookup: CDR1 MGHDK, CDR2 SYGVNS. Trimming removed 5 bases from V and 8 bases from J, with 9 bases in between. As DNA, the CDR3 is TGTGCCAGCAGTAATCTTTGGGGCTACACCTTC. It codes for CASSNLWGYTF.

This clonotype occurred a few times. CDR3 coding DNA: TGTGCCAGCAGACCGACAGGGGCCAACTATGGCTACACCTTC. Its translation: CASRPTGANYGYTF. This chain joins TRBV12-3 or TRBV12-4 and TRBJ1-2; 8 bases are a match to TRBD1. Germline trimming cut 6 bases from V and 2 bases from J; bases unmatched to any gene: 5. This CDR3 is 14 amino acids long.

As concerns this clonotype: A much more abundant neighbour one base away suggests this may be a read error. CDR3 residues: CASSYSTSGITYNEQFF. The CDR3 DNA reads as TGTGCCAGCAGTTACTCGACTAGCGGGATCACCTACAATGAGCAGTTCTTC. The V and J genes are TRBV6-5 and TRBJ2-1; TRBD2 aligns across 11 bases. Germline V CDR1 and CDR2: MNHEY, SVGAGI. CDR3 length equals 17 residues. V shed 0 bases and J 2 bases; nucleotides not matched to a gene: 3.

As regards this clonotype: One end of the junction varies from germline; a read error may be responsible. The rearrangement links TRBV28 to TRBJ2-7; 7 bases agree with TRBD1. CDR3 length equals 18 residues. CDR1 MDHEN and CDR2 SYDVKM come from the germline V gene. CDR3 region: CASSFEGEPGQRPYERFF. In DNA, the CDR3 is TGTGCCAGCAGTTTTGAGGGGGAACCGGGACAGAGACCCTACGAGCGGTTCTTC.

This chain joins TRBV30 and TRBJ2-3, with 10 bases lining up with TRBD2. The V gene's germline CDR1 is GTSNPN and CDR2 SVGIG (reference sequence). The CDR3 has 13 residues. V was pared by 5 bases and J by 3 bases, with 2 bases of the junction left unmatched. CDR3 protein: CAWGLAETDTQYF. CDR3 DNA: TGTGCCTGGGGACTAGCGGAGACAGATACGCAGTATTTT.

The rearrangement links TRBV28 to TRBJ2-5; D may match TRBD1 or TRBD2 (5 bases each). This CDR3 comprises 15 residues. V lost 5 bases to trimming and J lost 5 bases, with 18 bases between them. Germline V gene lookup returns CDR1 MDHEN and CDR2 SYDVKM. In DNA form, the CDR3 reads TGTGCCAGCAGTCGAAAGAACGGGGCCCAGGAGACCCAGTACTTC. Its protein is CASSRKNGAQETQYF.

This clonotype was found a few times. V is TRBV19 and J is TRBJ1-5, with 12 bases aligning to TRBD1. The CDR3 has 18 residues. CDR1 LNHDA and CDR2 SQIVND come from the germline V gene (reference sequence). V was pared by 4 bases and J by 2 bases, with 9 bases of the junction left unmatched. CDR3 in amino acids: CASSTSGQGAVGNQPQHF. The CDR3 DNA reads TGTGCCAGTAGTACTTCGGGACAGGGGGCGGTTGGCAATCAGCCCCAGCATTTT. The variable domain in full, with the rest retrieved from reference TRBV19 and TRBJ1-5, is DGGITQSPKYLFRKEGQNVTLSCEQNLNHDAMYWYRQDPGQGLRLIYYSQIVNDFQKGDIAEGYSVSREKKESFPLTVTSAQKNPTAFYLCASSTSGQGAVGNQPQHFGDGTRLSIL.

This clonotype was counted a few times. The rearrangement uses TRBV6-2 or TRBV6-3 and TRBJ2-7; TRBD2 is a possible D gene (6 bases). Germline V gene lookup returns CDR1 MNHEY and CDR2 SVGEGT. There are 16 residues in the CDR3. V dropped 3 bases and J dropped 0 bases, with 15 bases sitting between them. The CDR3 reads CASSYLRRDASYEQYF. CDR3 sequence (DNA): TGTGCCAGCAGTTATCTGAGGAGGGATGCCTCCTACGAGCAGTACTTC.

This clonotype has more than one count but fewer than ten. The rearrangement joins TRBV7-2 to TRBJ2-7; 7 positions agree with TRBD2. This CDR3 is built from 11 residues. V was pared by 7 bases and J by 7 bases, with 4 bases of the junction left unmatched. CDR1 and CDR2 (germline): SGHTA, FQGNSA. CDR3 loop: CASKGGKEQYF. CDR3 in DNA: TGTGCCAGCAAGGGAGGGAAGGAGCAGTACTTC.

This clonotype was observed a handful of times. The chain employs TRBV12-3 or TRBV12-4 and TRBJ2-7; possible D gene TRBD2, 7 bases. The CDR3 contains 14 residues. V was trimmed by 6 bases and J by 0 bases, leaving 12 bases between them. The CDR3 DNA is TGTGCCAGCAGAGGTAGGGGGGGCTCCTACGAGCAGTACTTC. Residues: CASRGRGGSYEQYF.

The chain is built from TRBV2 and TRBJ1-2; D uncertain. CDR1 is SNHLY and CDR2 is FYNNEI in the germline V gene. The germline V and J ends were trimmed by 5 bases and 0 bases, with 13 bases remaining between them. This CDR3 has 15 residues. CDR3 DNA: TGTGCCAGCAGTTCCGACAAGCTAGCTAACTATGGCTACACCTTC. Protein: CASSSDKLANYGYTF.

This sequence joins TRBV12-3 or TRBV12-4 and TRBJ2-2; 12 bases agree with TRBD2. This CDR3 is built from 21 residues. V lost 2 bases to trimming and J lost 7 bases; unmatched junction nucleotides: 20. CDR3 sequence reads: CASSLIGLNRTSGILVGELFF. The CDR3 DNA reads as TGTGCCAGCAGTTTAATTGGGTTAAATCGGACTAGCGGGATATTGGTCGGGGAGCTGTTTTTT.

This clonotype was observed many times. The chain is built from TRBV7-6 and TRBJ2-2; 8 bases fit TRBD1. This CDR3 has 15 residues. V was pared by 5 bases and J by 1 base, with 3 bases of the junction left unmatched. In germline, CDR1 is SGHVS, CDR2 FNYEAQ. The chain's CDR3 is CASSTGTGNTGELFF. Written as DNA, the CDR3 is TGTGCCAGCAGCACGGGGACAGGGAACACCGGGGAGCTGTTTTTT.

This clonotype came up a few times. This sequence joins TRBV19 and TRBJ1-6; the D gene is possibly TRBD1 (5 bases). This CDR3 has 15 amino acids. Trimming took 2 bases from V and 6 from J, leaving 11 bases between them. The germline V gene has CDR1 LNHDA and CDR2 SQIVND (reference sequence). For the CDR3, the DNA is TGTGCCAGTAGTATATCTCGACAGATTAATTCACCCCTCCACTTT. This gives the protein CASSISRQINSPLHF.

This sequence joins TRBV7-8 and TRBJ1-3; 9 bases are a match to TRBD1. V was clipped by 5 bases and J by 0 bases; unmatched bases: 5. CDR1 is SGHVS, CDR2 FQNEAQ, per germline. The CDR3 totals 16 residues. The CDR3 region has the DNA TGTGCCAGCAGCACGGGACAGGGCTTCTCTGGAAACACCATATATTTT. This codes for CASSTGQGFSGNTIYF. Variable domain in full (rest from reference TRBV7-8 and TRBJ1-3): GAGVSQSPRYKVAKRGQDVALRCDPISGHVSLFWYQQALGQGPEFLTYFQNEAQLDKSGLPSDRFFAERPEGSVSTLKIQRTQQEDSAVYLCASSTGQGFSGNTIYFGEGSWLTVV.

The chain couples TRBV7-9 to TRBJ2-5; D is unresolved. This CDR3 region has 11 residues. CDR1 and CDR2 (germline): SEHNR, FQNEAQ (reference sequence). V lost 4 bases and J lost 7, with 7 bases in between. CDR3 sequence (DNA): TGTGCCAGCAGCTCGGATTGGACCCAGTACTTC. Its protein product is CASSSDWTQYF.

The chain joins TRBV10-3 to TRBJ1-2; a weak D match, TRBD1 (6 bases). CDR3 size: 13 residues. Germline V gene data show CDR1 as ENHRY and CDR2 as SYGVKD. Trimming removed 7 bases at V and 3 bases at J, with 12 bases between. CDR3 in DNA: TGTGCCATCAATCAGGGGATGTACTATGGCTACACCTTC. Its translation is CAINQGMYYGYTF.

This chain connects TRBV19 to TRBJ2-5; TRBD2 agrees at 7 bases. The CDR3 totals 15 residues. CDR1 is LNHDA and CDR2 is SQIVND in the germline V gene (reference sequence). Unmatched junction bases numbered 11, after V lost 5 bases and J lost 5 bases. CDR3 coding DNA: TGTGCCAGTAGTGGAGCCGGGAGGCTCTTGGAGACCCAGTACTTC. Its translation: CASSGAGRLLETQYF.

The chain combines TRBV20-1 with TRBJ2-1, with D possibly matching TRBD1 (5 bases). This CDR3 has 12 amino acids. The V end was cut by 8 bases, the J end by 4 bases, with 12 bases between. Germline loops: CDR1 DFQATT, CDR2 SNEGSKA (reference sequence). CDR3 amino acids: CSRQTEYNEQFF. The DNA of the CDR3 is TGCAGTCGTCAGACAGAATACAATGAGCAGTTCTTC.

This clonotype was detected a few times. The CDR3 DNA sequence: TGCAGCGTTGAAGGACTTGTCGATCATAACTATGGCTACACCTTC. This gives the protein CSVEGLVDHNYGYTF. The chain uses TRBV29-1 and TRBJ1-2; no reliable D call. Deletions cut 1 base from V and 1 base from J, with 13 bases between. Germline CDR1 is SQVTM and CDR2 is ANQGSEA. The CDR3 is made up of 15 amino acids. Complete variable domain (other parts from reference TRBV29-1 and TRBJ1-2): SAVISQKPSRDICQRGTSLTIQCQVDSQVTMMFWYRQQPGQSLTLIATANQGSEATYESGFVIDKFPISRPNLTFSTLTVSNMSPEDSSIYLCSVEGLVDHNYGYTFGSGTRLTVV.

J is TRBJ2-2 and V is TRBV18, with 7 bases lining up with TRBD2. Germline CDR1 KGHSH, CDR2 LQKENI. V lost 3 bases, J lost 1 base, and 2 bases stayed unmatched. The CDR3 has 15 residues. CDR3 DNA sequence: TGTGCCAGCTCACCCTCTAGCGGGAACACCGGGGAGCTGTTTTTT. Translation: CASSPSSGNTGELFF. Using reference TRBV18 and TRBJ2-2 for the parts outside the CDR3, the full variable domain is NAGVMQNPRHLVRRRGQEARLRCSPMKGHSHVYWYRQLPEEGLKFMVYLQKENIIDESGMPKERFSAEFPKEGPSILRIQQVVRGDSAAYFCASSPSSGNTGELFFGEGSRLTVL.